The sequence of this TCR beta chain was determined in a study of MAIT cells during Salmonella Paratyphi A infection listed by TCRdb under 2017. With regard to the full study: A single dose of 1-5x10^3 CFU of S. Paratyphi A strain NVGH308 was ingested by adult volunteers aged 18 to 60. Diagnosed volunteers received ciprofloxacin 500 mg twice daily for 14 days starting at diagnosis.

General findings and caveats noted by the study authors: Space occupied by over-represented MAIT clonotypes fell significantly from baseline to mid-infection (roughly 0.18 to 0.092), with no significant post-infection difference. The availability of volunteer samples limited the sample sizes, but these sizes were considered adequate to detect differences between groups. MAIT cell TRBV usage was oligoclonal with a preference for TRBV20 and TRBV6, and infection did not appear to change this usage. Compared with healthy controls, diagnosed volunteers had more expansion or contraction among the top five MAIT clonotypes (roughly 0.5 versus 0.14), suggesting that infection reshaped the repertoire.

Library construction relied on 5' RACE. Two rounds of PCR with Phusion High-Fidelity polymerase amplified TCRbeta, with sample-specific barcodes added in the primers. TCRbeta libraries were generated by template-switch cDNA synthesis with SMARTScribe reverse transcriptase and a TRBC-specific primer. The barcoded samples were pooled and then prepared using the NEBNext Ultra DNA Library Prep Kit for Illumina. Sequencing of libraries was performed on an Illumina MiSeq with the MiSeq reagent kit v2, 300 cycles. Concerning the study's data processing: Jemultiplexer demultiplexed the reads by barcode, and MiTCR with default parameters aligned the reads. VDJtools removed non-functional sequences, and clonotypes were defined by amino acid sequence, with clonotype frequencies based on assigned sequence reads. In the clonal space homeostasis analysis, clonotypes were grouped by frequency into over-represented (0.05-1), large, medium and small bins. TCRdb reprocessing: public reads trimmed at Q25 with fastp, clones called with MiXCR, in-frame beta chains kept. Rows with a matching CDR3 protein are joined into one entry that keeps the most common DNA and genes. In this record, the V and J calls reflect TCRdb's handling and not the investigators' own analysis. The sample yields about 760 distinct CDR3 sequences; approximately 31% were counted once. Of the sample, around 24% is held by the ten largest clones.

V is cut by 0 bases and J by 6 bases, and the space between the germline ends is 11 bases. The CDR3 runs 14 amino acids, cysteine and phenylalanine included. Kept here is only the CDR3 DNA, which spans 42 bases and is read in frame from base 1. The germline V gene sets CDR1 to SGHTA and CDR2 to FQGTGA. As to this clonotype: What this receptor recognizes is not known. Base-call qualities are not available, and no considerably larger clone is one nucleotide away.

The sample's time point label, in plain terms: before S. Paratyphi A challenge (baseline). MAIT cells were defined as Valpha7.2+ CD161+ T cells and were identified and sorted by flow cytometry. Circulating MAIT cell TCRbeta repertoires were profiled longitudinally in roughly 6 volunteers who developed enteric fever after controlled oral challenge with live Salmonella Paratyphi A. Each diagnosed volunteer contributed MAIT cell samples at pre-infection, mid-infection and post-infection timepoints. Enteric fever was diagnosed on the basis of Paratyphi A bacteremia and/or persistent fever above 38 degrees C lasting more than 12 hours. Challenged volunteers were diagnosed with infection between day 4 and day 7 after challenge. For RNA extraction, between 5,000 and 10,000 MAIT cells per sample were sorted directly into RNAqueous-Micro lysis buffer. Lymphoprep gradient centrifugation was used to isolate peripheral blood mononuclear cells from blood samples and leukocyte cones. Cells were sorted on either a BD FACSAria Fusion or a BD FACSAria III sorter.

This TCR was recovered from a person aged 18-70 years who was deliberately infected with Salmonella Paratyphi A in a paratyphoid fever challenge study. This receptor chain uses TRBV7-3 and TRBJ1-1, with the D segment identity uncertain. The sequencing here drew on MAIT cells from blood, taken at the first sampling point of the challenge study. The DNA sequence is TGTGCCAGCAGCTTAACGCCGGTCGGGGCTGAAGCTTTCTTT. This gives the protein CASSLTPVGAEAFF.